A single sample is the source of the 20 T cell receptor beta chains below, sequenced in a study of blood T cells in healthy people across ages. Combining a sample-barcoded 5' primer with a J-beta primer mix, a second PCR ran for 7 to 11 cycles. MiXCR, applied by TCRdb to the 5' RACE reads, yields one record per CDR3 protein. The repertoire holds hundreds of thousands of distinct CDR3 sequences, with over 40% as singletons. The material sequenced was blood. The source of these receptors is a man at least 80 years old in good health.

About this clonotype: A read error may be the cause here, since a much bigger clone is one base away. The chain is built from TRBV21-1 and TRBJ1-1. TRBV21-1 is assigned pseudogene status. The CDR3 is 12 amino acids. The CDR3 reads CASSKEERAAFF. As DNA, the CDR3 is TGTGCCAGCAGCAAAGAGGAGAGGGCGGCTTTCTTT.

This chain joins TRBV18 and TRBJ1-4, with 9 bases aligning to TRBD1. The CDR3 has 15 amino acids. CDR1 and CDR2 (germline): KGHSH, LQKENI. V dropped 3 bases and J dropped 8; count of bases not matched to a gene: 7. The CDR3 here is CASSPAGTGSEKLFF. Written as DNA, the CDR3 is TGTGCCAGCTCACCCGCCGGGACAGGGAGCGAAAAACTGTTTTTT.

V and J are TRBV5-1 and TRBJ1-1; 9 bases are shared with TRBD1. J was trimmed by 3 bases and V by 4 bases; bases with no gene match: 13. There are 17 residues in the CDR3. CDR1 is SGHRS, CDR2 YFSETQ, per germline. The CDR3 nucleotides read TGCGCCAGCAGCCCAGATCCCGGGACAGGGCGGGACACTGAAGCTTTCTTT. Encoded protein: CASSPDPGTGRDTEAFF.

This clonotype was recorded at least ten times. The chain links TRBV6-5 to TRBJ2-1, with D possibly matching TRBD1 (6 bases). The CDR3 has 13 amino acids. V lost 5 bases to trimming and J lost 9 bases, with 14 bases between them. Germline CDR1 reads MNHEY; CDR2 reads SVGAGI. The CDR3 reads CASSATGPGEQFF. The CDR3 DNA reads TGTGCCAGCAGTGCTACAGGGCCTGGTGAGCAGTTCTTC.

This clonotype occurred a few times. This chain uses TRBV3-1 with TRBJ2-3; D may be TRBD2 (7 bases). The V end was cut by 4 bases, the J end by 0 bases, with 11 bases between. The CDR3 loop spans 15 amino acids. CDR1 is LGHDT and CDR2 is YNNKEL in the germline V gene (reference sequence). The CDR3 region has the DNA TGTGCCAGCAGCCGACGGGGGGCTAGCACAGATACGCAGTATTTT. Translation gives CASSRRGASTDTQYF.

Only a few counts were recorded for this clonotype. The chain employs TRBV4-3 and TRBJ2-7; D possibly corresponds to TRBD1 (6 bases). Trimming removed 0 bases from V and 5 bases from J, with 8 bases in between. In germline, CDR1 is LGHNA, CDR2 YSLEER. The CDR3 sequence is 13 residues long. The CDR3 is CASSQDWTDEQYF. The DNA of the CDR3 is TGCGCCAGCAGCCAAGATTGGACAGACGAGCAGTACTTC.

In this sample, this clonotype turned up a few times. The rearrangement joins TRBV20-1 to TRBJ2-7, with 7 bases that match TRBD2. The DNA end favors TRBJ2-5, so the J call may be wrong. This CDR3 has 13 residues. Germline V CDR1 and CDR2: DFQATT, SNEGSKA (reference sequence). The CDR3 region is CSTTSDGRETQYF. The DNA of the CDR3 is TGCAGTACCACCTCAGACGGGAGGGAGACCCAGTACTTC.

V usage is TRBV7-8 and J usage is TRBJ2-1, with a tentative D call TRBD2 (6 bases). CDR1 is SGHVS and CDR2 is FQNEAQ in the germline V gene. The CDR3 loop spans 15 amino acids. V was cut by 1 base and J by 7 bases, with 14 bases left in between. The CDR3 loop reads CASSLGGLRRNEQFF. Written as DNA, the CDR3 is TGTGCCAGCAGCTTAGGGGGACTTCGCAGGAATGAGCAGTTCTTC.

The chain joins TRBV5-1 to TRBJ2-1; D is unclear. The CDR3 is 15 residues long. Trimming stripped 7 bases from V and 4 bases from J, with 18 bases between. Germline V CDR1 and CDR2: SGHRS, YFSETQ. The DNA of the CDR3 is TGCGCCAGCCTCCCTGGGCCGTCCGGGTACAATGAGCAGTTCTTC. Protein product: CASLPGPSGYNEQFF.

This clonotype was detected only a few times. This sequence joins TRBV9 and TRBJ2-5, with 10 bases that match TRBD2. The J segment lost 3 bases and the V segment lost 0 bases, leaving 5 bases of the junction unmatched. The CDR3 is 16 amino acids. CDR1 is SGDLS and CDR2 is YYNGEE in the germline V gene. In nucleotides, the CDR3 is TGTGCCAGCAGCGTAGAACCTAGCGGGGGAGAAGAGACCCAGTACTTC. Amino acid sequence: CASSVEPSGGEETQYF. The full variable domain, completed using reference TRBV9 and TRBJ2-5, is DSGVTQTPKHLITATGQRVTLRCSPRSGDLSVYWYQQSLDQGLQFLIQYYNGEERAKGNILERFSAQQFPDLHSELNLSSLELGDSALYFCASSVEPSGGEETQYFGPGTRLLVL.

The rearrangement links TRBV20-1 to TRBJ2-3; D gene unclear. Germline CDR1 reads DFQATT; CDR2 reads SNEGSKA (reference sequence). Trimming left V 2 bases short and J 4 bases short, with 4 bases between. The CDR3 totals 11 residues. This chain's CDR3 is CSARRPDTQYF. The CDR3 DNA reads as TGCAGTGCTAGAAGGCCAGATACGCAGTATTTT.

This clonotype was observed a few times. The CDR3: CATAGTGNTGELFF. In DNA, the CDR3 is TGTGCCACTGCCGGGACAGGGAACACCGGGGAGCTGTTTTTT. The rearrangement uses TRBV24-1 and TRBJ2-2, with 8 bases identical to TRBD1. The CDR3 runs 14 residues. Germline values: CDR1 KGHDR, CDR2 SFDVKD. After removal of 10 bases from V and 1 base from J, the junction contained 4 bases not matched to a gene.

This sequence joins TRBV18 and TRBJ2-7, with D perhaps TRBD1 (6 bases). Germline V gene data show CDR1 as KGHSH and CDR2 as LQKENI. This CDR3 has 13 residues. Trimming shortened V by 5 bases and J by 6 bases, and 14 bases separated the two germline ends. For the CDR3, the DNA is TGTGCCAGCTCATTGACAGGAAGTGGCGAGCAGTACTTC. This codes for CASSLTGSGEQYF.

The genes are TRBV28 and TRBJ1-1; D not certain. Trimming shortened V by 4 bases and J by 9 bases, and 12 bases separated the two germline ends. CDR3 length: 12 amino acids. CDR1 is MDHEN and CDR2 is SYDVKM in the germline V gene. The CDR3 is CASSSLRFQAFF. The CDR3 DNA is TGTGCCAGCAGTTCCCTGCGGTTTCAAGCTTTCTTT.

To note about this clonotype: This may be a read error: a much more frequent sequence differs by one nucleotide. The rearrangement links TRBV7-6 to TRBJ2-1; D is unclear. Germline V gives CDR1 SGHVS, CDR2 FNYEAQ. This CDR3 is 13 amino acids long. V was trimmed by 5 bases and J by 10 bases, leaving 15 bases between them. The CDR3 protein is CASSNRVTEEQFF. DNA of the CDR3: TGTGCCAGCAGCAACCGAGTGACGGAAGAGCAGTTCTTC.

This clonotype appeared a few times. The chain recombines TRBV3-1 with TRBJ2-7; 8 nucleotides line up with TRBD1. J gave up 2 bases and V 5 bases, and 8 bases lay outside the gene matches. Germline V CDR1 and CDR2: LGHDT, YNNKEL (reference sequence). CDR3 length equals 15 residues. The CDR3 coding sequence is TGTGCCAGCAGCAACCGGGACAGGTCGCCCTACGAGCAGTACTTC. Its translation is CASSNRDRSPYEQYF.

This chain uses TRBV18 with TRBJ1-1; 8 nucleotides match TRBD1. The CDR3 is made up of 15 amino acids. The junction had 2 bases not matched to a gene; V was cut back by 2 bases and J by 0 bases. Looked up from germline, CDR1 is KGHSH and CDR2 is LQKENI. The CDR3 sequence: CASSPTDRVNTEAFF. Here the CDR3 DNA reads TGTGCCAGCTCACCAACGGACAGGGTGAACACTGAAGCTTTCTTT.

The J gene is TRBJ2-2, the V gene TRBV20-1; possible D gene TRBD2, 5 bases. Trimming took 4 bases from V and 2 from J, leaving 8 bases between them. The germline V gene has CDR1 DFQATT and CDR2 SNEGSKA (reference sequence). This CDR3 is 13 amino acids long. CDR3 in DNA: TGCAGTGCTACCAGCGGTAACACCGGGGAGCTGTTTTTT. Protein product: CSATSGNTGELFF.

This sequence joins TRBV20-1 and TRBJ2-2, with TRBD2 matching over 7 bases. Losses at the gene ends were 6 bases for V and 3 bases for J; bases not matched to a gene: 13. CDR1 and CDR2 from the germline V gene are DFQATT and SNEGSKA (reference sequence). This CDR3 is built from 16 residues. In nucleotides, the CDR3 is TGCAGTGCGGAGAGGGCGGGAGTTCGGGACACCGGGGAGCTGTTTTTT. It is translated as CSAERAGVRDTGELFF.

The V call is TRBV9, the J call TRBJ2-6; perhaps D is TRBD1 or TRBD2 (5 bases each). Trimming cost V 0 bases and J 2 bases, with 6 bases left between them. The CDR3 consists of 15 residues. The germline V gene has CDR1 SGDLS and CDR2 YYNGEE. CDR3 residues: CASSVGGAGANVLTF. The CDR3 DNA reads TGTGCCAGCAGCGTAGGAGGGGCTGGGGCCAACGTCCTGACTTTC.